Listed here is a single T cell receptor (beta chain). The data are from a study of blood T cell repertoires in COVID-19. Study at large: COVID-19 samples from acute and convalescent phases originated in the United States, Italy and Spain. Nucleic acid was either cDNA or gDNA, and it came from T cells, B-cell-depleted T cells, or PBMCs.

Study processing details: Nucleated cell number was recorded as an estimate derived from reference gene primer amplification. Here immunoSEQ multiplex PCR was the method, and the copy in TCRdb shows in-frame clones only, minus some. V, J and clone size are those of that table, while D and trimming were read from the DNA. The table has tens of thousands of clones, around 75% seen once. The clonotype comes from a man of 80 years or more with acute or convalescent COVID-19. Material for sequencing was peripheral blood.

This CDR3 is CASSQVNGEQYF. The CDR3 DNA follows: TGTGCCAGCAGCCAAGTTAACGGGGAGCAGTACTTC. The chain links TRBV14 to TRBJ2-7; no reliable D call. This CDR3 is 12 amino acids long. V lost 1 base to trimming and J lost 7 bases, with 8 bases between them. Per germline, CDR1 SGHDN and CDR2 FVKESK.